This T cell receptor beta chain emerged from a study of OX40 agonist ivuxolimab in advanced cancers. General notes on the study: Ivuxolimab, which targeted the costimulatory receptor OX40 (CD134), was an agonistic, fully human IgG2 monoclonal antibody. Partial responses were achieved by three dose-escalation patients, of whom one had hepatocellular carcinoma and two had cutaneous melanoma. In the dose-escalation cohort, 82.7% of patients were male, and the mean age was roughly 60 years, with a range of roughly 23 to 85. The paper reports the monotherapy dose-escalation portion (N ≈ 50 patients) of the phase I ivuxolimab trial. Intravenous ivuxolimab was administered to patients every 2 weeks at six dose levels: 0.01, 0.1, 0.3, 1.5, 3 and 10 mg/kg. The point of sequencing TCRbeta in the periphery was to test whether ivuxolimab changed TCR sequence diversity and drove clonal T-cell expansion. Patients were allowed to have had prior anti-PD-1, anti-PD-L1 or anti-CTLA-4 therapy, and around 40% of the dose-escalation patients had previously received checkpoint inhibitors. Of the roughly 54 patients in dose escalation, around 20 had hepatocellular carcinoma, approximately 15 had melanoma, 9 had renal cell carcinoma and 9 had head and neck cancer.

Overall results and qualifications from the work: At doses of 0.1 to 3.0 mg/kg, clonal expansion of both CD4+ and CD8+ blood T cells was observed from baseline to week 6. In the 0.1-3.0 mg/kg groups, partial responders were among the patients with the lowest normalized peripheral clonal expansion, particularly in CD8+ T cells. Low levels of normalized T-cell clonal expansion were also shown by some nonresponding patients. The antigen specificity of the clonally expanded peripheral T cells was not determined. After ivuxolimab, CD8+ T cells had more expanded clones than CD4+ T cells on average.

The trial excluded patients who had a history of autoimmune disease or who were on systemic immunosuppression. In every dose cohort, peripheral blood was drawn for TCR sequencing at baseline, cycle 4 day 1, and cycle 7 day 1. Samples came from an open-label, multicenter, first-in-human phase I dose-escalation trial of ivuxolimab. The trial enrolled adults with locally advanced or metastatic head and neck squamous cell, hepatocellular, melanoma or renal cell carcinoma. Before TCR sequencing, CD4+ and CD8+ T cells were separately sorted from peripheral blood. Details on this clone: The antigen it recognizes is unknown. No quality values exist for individual bases; no much larger clone is one base distant.

For sequencing of the TCRbeta CDR3 region, genomic DNA was extracted from the sorted cells. The immunoSEQ Assay was used to sequence the TCRbeta CDR3 regions. TCRdb holds this immuneACCESS table with in-frame rearrangements only. Some clones are missing; in checked studies, unresolved V genes explain under half, and the rest has no known cause. The sample includes around 74,000 clones, with roughly 87% observed a single time. The ten top clones hold roughly 0.7% of the sample. A distance of 10 bases separates the germline ends of V and J, which lose 2 bases and 3 bases respectively. Inclusive of the bounding cysteine and phenylalanine, the CDR3 is 14 residues long. Here the CDR3 DNA is all that survives: 42 bases in frame from base 1. CDR1 and CDR2 (SGHTA, FQGNSA) derive from the germline V gene.

The TCR sequence derives from an adult with an advanced solid tumor such as melanoma, head and neck, liver or kidney cancer. The chain is assembled from TRBV7-2 and TRBJ1-1, with TRBD1 perhaps the D gene, on 5 matching bases. The source material was CD4+ or CD8+ T cells sorted from blood, sampled in a trial of the OX40 agonist ivuxolimab. Here the CDR3 is given as CASSLTRADTEAFF. The nucleotides read TGTGCCAGCAGCTTAACCAGGGCGGACACTGAAGCTTTCTTT. Extended through the reference TRBV7-2 and TRBJ1-1 proteins, this CDR3 yields the full variable domain: GAGVSQSPSNKVTEKGKDVELRCDPISGHTALYWYRQSLGQGLEFLIYFQGNSAPDKSGLPSDRFSAERTGGSVSTLTIQRTQQEDSAVYLCASSLTRADTEAFFGQGTRLTVV.